The clone carrying this TCR beta chain has just one count. What it recognizes is unknown. Sequencing used immunoSEQ multiplex PCR; TCRdb keeps in-frame clones, though not all of them. The sample yields tens of thousands of clones, roughly 89% seen once. Trimming removed 3 bases from V and 5 bases from J; junction bases left unmatched: 4. This CDR3 spans 15 amino acids. CDR1 and CDR2 from the germline V gene are SGHTA and FQGNSA. This sample stems from a study of T cell responses to AZD1222 COVID-19 vaccine. Study-wide context: Second-dose intervals near 4 or 12 weeks were combined. Notes on the study in general: Donor demographics were predominantly white British with a female majority; clonal diversity may be underestimated. Repertoires in all cases were sampled only once the peak T cell response had passed. Epitopes outside B.1.351 and B.1.1.7 mutated regions reportedly drew nearly half of spike TCRs.

The sequence was obtained from an adult in good health. The source material was peripheral blood, sampled on day 0 of AZD1222 vaccination. The chain links TRBV7-2 to TRBJ2-7; TRBD2 matches at 13 bases. For the CDR3, the DNA is TGTGCCAGCAGCTTGGGGACTAGCGGGACTAACGAGCAGTACTTC. Translation gives CASSLGTSGTNEQYF. The variable domain in full, with the rest retrieved from reference TRBV7-2 and TRBJ2-7, is GAGVSQSPSNKVTEKGKDVELRCDPISGHTALYWYRQSLGQGLEFLIYFQGNSAPDKSGLPSDRFSAERTGGSVSTLTIQRTQQEDSAVYLCASSLGTSGTNEQYFGPGTRLTVT.